A single sample is the source of the 14 T cell receptor beta chains below, sequenced in a study of low-dose radiotherapy and immunotherapy resistance in tumors. Noted time point: before trial treatment. TRAV- and TRBV-specific primers primed first-strand cDNA, covering alpha and beta chains. Amplification, which lasted 20 PCR cycles, used a constant-region primer and V-primer adapter to amplify TCRs. Via MiXCR, TCRdb re-called the reads, giving one row per CDR3 protein. The data contain some 82,000 distinct CDR3 sequences, approximately 17% of them singletons. The input for sequencing was PBMCs, taken before treatment. These receptors originate from a male donor with prostate cancer.

This clonotype was counted many times. V is TRBV7-6 and J is TRBJ2-2; tentative D call: TRBD1 (6 bases). Germline CDR1 reads SGHVS; CDR2 reads FNYEAQ. The CDR3 length is 13 residues. Trimming pared 8 bases from V and 4 bases from J, leaving 11 bases between. CDR3 in DNA: TGTGCCAGCGTTCAGGGGCCCACCGGGGAGCTGTTTTTT. It yields the protein CASVQGPTGELFF.

This clonotype showed up many times. This sequence joins TRBV10-3 and TRBJ2-1; 11 nucleotides match TRBD2. In germline, CDR1 is ENHRY, CDR2 SYGVKD. V lost 4 bases and J lost 6; bases outside the gene matches: 8. CDR3 length equals 16 residues. CDR3 amino acids: CAISGLLAGVRNEQFF. The CDR3 DNA follows: TGTGCCATCAGTGGTTTACTAGCGGGAGTTCGCAATGAGCAGTTCTTC.

At least ten counts were recorded for this clonotype. This chain connects TRBV11-2 to TRBJ2-1; D remains unclear. This CDR3 spans 15 amino acids. V shed 6 bases and J shed 3 bases, with 15 bases lying between them. CDR1 and CDR2 (germline): SGHAT, FQNNGV. In DNA form, the CDR3 reads TGTGCCAGCAGTATAGACATACAAATCTACAATGAGCAGTTCTTC. It translates to CASSIDIQIYNEQFF. The full variable domain, its missing parts supplied by reference TRBV11-2 and TRBJ2-1, is EAGVAQSPRYKIIEKRQSVAFWCNPISGHATLYWYQQILGQGPKLLIQFQNNGVVDDSQLPKDRFSAERLKGVDSTLKIQPAKLEDSAVYLCASSIDIQIYNEQFFGPGTRLTVL.

This rearrangement joins TRBV5-8 to TRBJ2-1, with 11 positions matching TRBD1. This CDR3 spans 19 amino acids. Germline-derived CDR1 and CDR2 are SGHTS and YDEGEE. After removal of 4 bases from V and 0 bases from J, the junction contained 12 bases not matched to a gene. DNA of the CDR3: TGTGCCAGCAGCCGCCGCGGGACAGGGGGTGGAAGCTCCTACAATGAGCAGTTCTTC. Translation: CASSRRGTGGGSSYNEQFF. Using reference TRBV5-8 and TRBJ2-1 for the parts outside the CDR3, the full variable domain is EAGVTQSPTHLIKTRGQQATLRCSPISGHTSVYWYQQALGLGLQFLLWYDEGEERNRGNFPPRFSGRQFPNYSSELNVNALELEDSALYLCASSRRGTGGGSSYNEQFFGPGTRLTVL.

V usage is TRBV11-2 and J usage is TRBJ2-7; 12 nucleotides agree with TRBD2. V dropped 5 bases and J dropped 2; count of bases not matched to a gene: 7. This CDR3 is built from 16 residues. Per the germline V gene, CDR1 is SGHAT and CDR2 is FQNNGV. The CDR3 loop reads CASSGRSSGGAYEQYF. The DNA of the CDR3 is TGTGCCAGCAGCGGCCGCTCTAGCGGGGGGGCCTACGAGCAGTACTTC.

This clonotype has a handful of counts. The V gene is TRBV5-1, the J gene TRBJ2-5; D gene uncertain. V shed 0 bases and J shed 2 bases, with 8 bases lying between them. CDR1 SGHRS and CDR2 YFSETQ come from the germline V gene. The CDR3 contains 14 residues. The CDR3 sequence is CASSLAVGQETQYF. CDR3 DNA sequence: TGCGCCAGCAGCTTGGCCGTCGGACAAGAGACCCAGTACTTC.

V and J are TRBV2 and TRBJ1-4, with a tentative D call TRBD1 (5 bases). The CDR3 is made up of 17 amino acids. From germline, CDR1 is SNHLY and CDR2 FYNNEI. The V and J ends lost 2 bases and 8 bases respectively, with 21 bases between them. CDR3 residues: CASSESRAANRGEKLFF. CDR3 DNA sequence: TGTGCCAGCAGTGAAAGCAGGGCGGCAAACAGAGGGGAAAAACTGTTTTTT.

This chain's CDR3 is CASSASGTRDTQYF. In DNA form, the CDR3 reads TGTGCCAGCAGCGCATCCGGGACGCGGGATACGCAGTATTTT. The chain has TRBV7-3 and TRBJ2-3; either TRBD1 or TRBD2 may fit D (5 bases each). Germline lookup yields CDR1 SGHTA and CDR2 FQGTGA. V gave up 5 bases and J gave up 6 bases, with 15 bases separating them. The CDR3 is made up of 14 amino acids.

Many counts were recorded for this clonotype. The genes are TRBV28 and TRBJ2-4, with TRBD1 matching over 8 bases. The CDR3 is 14 amino acids. The germline V gene encodes CDR1 MDHEN and CDR2 SYDVKM. With 3 bases clipped from V and 10 bases from J, the junction kept 8 bases outside the gene matches. CDR3 amino acids: CASSFSGGDGIQYF. Written as DNA, the CDR3 is TGTGCCAGCAGTTTTTCAGGGGGCGATGGTATTCAGTACTTC.

This clonotype was observed many times. The rearrangement joins TRBV12-3 or TRBV12-4 to TRBJ1-1, with TRBD1 as a possible D gene (5 bases). The CDR3 contains 15 residues. The germline V and J ends were trimmed by 2 bases and 4 bases, with 14 bases remaining between them. CDR3 in DNA: TGTGCCAGCAGTTTAACCCTACAGGTGGGCACTGAAGCTTTCTTT. This sequence encodes CASSLTLQVGTEAFF.

This clonotype has at least ten counts. The chain is built from TRBV5-1 and TRBJ2-7, with D perhaps given as TRBD1 or TRBD2 (5 bases each). The CDR3 is 14 amino acids. Germline V CDR1 and CDR2: SGHRS, YFSETQ. Trimming left V 2 bases short and J 2 bases short, with 11 bases between. The CDR3 is CASSFRDGPYEQYF. CDR3 nucleotide sequence: TGCGCCAGCAGCTTCCGGGACGGACCCTACGAGCAGTACTTC.

This clonotype has a count of ten or more. This sequence joins TRBV6-1 and TRBJ1-1; possible D gene TRBD1, 5 bases. V lost 3 bases and J lost 4, with 15 bases in between. CDR3 length equals 15 residues. Germline V gives CDR1 MNHNS, CDR2 SASEGT. The CDR3 coding sequence is TGTGCCAGCAGTGATGGCACCACAGGCGGCACTGAAGCTTTCTTT. It encodes CASSDGTTGGTEAFF.

Ten or more counts support this clonotype. V is TRBV20-1 and J is TRBJ2-3; 7 bases agree with TRBD2. With 7 bases clipped from V and 4 bases from J, the junction kept 11 bases outside the gene matches. The CDR3 is made up of 14 amino acids. Germline CDR1 DFQATT, CDR2 SNEGSKA (reference sequence). The CDR3 here is CSGKTSTPADTQYF. CDR3 sequence (DNA): TGCAGTGGAAAGACTAGCACCCCCGCAGATACGCAGTATTTT.

This clonotype came up many times. The chain carries TRBV20-1 and TRBJ2-5; TRBD1 matches 8 bases. V lost 2 bases, J lost 0 bases, and 8 bases stayed unmatched. The CDR3 length is 16 residues. Germline lookup yields CDR1 DFQATT and CDR2 SNEGSKA (reference sequence). The CDR3 reads CSARTGQARNQETQYF. In DNA, the CDR3 is TGCAGTGCTAGAACGGGACAGGCAAGAAACCAAGAGACCCAGTACTTC.